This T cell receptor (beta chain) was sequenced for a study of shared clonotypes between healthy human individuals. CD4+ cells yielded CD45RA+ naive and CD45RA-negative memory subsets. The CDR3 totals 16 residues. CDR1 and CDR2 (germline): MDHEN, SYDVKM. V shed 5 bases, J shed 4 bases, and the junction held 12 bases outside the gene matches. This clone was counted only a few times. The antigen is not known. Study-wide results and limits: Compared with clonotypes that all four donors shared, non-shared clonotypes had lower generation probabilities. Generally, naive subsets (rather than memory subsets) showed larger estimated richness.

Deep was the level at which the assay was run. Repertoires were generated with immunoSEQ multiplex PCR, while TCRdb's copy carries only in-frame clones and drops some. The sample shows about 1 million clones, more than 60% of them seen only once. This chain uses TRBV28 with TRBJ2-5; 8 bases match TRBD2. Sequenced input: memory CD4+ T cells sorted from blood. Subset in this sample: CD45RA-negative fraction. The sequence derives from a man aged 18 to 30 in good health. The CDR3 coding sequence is TGTGCCAGCAGTCCCCTTCTCGGGGGGGCCGGAGAGACCCAGTACTTC. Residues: CASSPLLGGAGETQYF. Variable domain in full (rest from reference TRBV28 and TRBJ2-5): DVKVTQSSRYLVKRTGEKVFLECVQDMDHENMFWYRQDPGLGLRLIYFSYDVKMKEKGDIPEGYSVSREKKERFSLILESASTNQTSMYLCASSPLLGGAGETQYFGPGTRLLVL.